Given below is one TCR beta chain in context. Its matching antigen is unknown. This sample is part of a study of cytomegalovirus exposure and HLA in healthy donors. General study points: The listing of 150 to 200 TCR beta chains classed them as cytomegalovirus-associated. A few of the chains that were CMV-associated were confirmed in vitro to be specific for CMV antigens. The classifier reportedly diagnosed cytomegalovirus status with high sensitivity and specificity.

Germline V gene data show CDR1 as LNHDA and CDR2 as SQIVND (reference sequence). The V gene end was trimmed by 6 bases and the J gene end by 6 bases; junction bases not matched to a gene: 8. CDR3 length: 14 amino acids. Repertoires were generated with immunoSEQ multiplex PCR, while TCRdb's copy carries only in-frame clones and drops some. Here the sample spans roughly 82,000 clones, more than 85% being singletons. While the first cohort had fewer than 850 subjects, the donors belonged to the separate validation cohort of 120 subjects. V gene TRBV19 combines with J gene TRBJ1-1; the match to TRBD1 covers 9 bases. The sequencing sample was made of PBMCs. The sequence came from a man aged 18 to 30 in good health and CMV-seronegative. The CDR3 sequence is CASRGDRVVAEAFF. DNA of the CDR3: TGTGCCAGTAGGGGGGACAGGGTGGTGGCTGAAGCTTTCTTT.